The 32 T cell receptor beta chains given below trace back to one sample, sequenced in a study of regulatory T cells in long-lasting Graves disease. Sample time point: newly diagnosed GD, antithyroid drugs for less than 3 months. Researchers made the TCR library from RNA that was extracted from PBMCs. Arm-PCR of CDR3 regions and iRepertoire HTBI primers were used to build TCR beta libraries. TCRdb processed the multiplex PCR reads anew with MiXCR; each CDR3 protein has one entry. The sample records hundreds of thousands of distinct CDR3 sequences, around 15% being singletons. Sequenced here: peripheral blood mononuclear cells (PBMCs), sampled at new diagnosis, from a patient treated with antithyroid drugs. Receptors originate from a female donor with Graves disease.

The rearrangement links TRBV6-9 to TRBJ1-4; 7 positions agree with TRBD1. The V gene end was trimmed by 3 bases and the J gene end by 8 bases; junction bases not matched to a gene: 12. The germline gives CDR1 MNHGY, CDR2 SVAAGI. The CDR3 length is 16 residues. CDR3 loop: CASSYTLGTEFEKLFF. The CDR3 DNA reads as TGTGCCAGCAGTTACACACTGGGGACAGAGTTCGAAAAACTGTTTTTT.

The chain combines TRBV28 with TRBJ2-7; D gene ambiguous. The CDR3 has 15 amino acids. Per the germline V gene, CDR1 is MDHEN and CDR2 is SYDVKM. Trimming removed 3 bases at V and 5 bases at J, with 17 bases between. CDR3 nucleotide sequence: TGTGCCAGCAGTTTTAATTTCGGTCTTCTTAACGAGCAGTACTTC. This translates into CASSFNFGLLNEQYF.

This clonotype appeared a few times. The chain combines TRBV27 with TRBJ1-2; D is unclear. CDR3 length: 13 amino acids. Germline CDR1 is MNHEY and CDR2 is SMNVEV (reference sequence). V gave up 6 bases and J gave up 4 bases, with 12 bases separating them. The CDR3, as DNA: TGTGCCAGCAGCGGCGGCGGGGTCTATGGCTACACCTTC. Its translation: CASSGGGVYGYTF.

Many counts were recorded for this clonotype. Here the CDR3 reads CASSFYRQGGGSEAFF. CDR3 nucleotide sequence: TGTGCCAGCAGTTTTTACCGACAGGGAGGTGGGTCTGAAGCTTTCTTT. The J gene is TRBJ1-1, the V gene TRBV27, with 7 bases lining up with TRBD1. The CDR3 has 16 amino acids. With V trimmed by 3 bases and J by 6 bases, 13 bases remained unmatched. CDR1 MNHEY and CDR2 SMNVEV come from the germline V gene (reference sequence).

This clonotype was observed at least ten times. The V gene is TRBV6-2 or TRBV6-3, the J gene TRBJ2-7; no clear D. The CDR3 totals 15 residues. V was cut by 5 bases and J by 0 bases, with 14 bases left in between. Looked up from germline, CDR1 is MNHEY and CDR2 is SVGEGT. CDR3 sequence reads: CASSRILESSYEQYF. In nucleotides, the CDR3 is TGTGCCAGCAGTCGCATACTTGAAAGCTCCTACGAGCAGTACTTC.

Many counts were recorded for this clonotype. This chain connects TRBV7-9 to TRBJ1-1; D is possibly TRBD1 (6 bases). CDR3 length: 18 amino acids. Germline V lookup: CDR1 SEHNR, CDR2 FQNEAQ (reference sequence). V lost 4 bases and J 7 bases, leaving 28 bases between the germline ends. The CDR3 sequence: CASSSARATTLQGNEAFF. The DNA for the CDR3 is TGTGCCAGCAGCTCAGCGAGGGCGACTACCTTACAGGGCAATGAAGCTTTCTTT.

Many counts were recorded for this clonotype. The gene calls are TRBV27 and TRBJ2-7; 9 bases match TRBD1. This CDR3 contains 14 residues. The germline CDR1 and CDR2 sequences are MNHEY and SMNVEV (reference sequence). Losses at the gene ends were 6 bases for V and 0 bases for J; bases not matched to a gene: 3. CDR3 nucleotide sequence: TGTGCCAGCAGGGAGACAGGGGGCTCCTACGAGCAGTACTTC. Translation: CASRETGGSYEQYF.

Ten or more counts support this clonotype. The chain couples TRBV5-1 to TRBJ1-3, with D perhaps TRBD1 (6 bases). Germline-derived CDR1 and CDR2 are SGHRS and YFSETQ. With 4 bases removed from V and 0 bases from J, the gap between germline ends came to 20 bases. CDR3 length: 18 residues. CDR3 protein: CASSGQQGVHSSGNTIYF. The DNA for the CDR3 is TGCGCCAGCAGCGGCCAACAGGGAGTCCACAGCTCTGGAAACACCATATATTTT.

This clonotype has at least ten counts. The rearrangement uses TRBV6-5 and TRBJ1-1, with TRBD1 identical over 11 bases. In germline, CDR1 is MNHEY, CDR2 SVGAGI. This CDR3 has 21 residues. The junction had 22 bases not matched to a gene; V was cut back by 2 bases and J by 5 bases. This CDR3 reads CASSYPSSTGQGVSRGTEAFF. Written as DNA, the CDR3 is TGTGCCAGCAGTTACCCCTCCTCTACGGGACAGGGGGTTTCCAGGGGGACTGAAGCTTTCTTT.

The V and J genes are TRBV12-3 or TRBV12-4 and TRBJ2-7; D gene ambiguous. This CDR3 comprises 14 residues. Trimming left V 5 bases short and J 2 bases short, with 13 bases between. The CDR3 protein is CASSPQFPPYEQYF. The CDR3 region has the DNA TGTGCCAGCAGTCCCCAGTTTCCTCCCTACGAGCAGTACTTC.

Ten or more counts support this clonotype. The chain joins TRBV28 to TRBJ1-5; no reliable D call. There are 12 residues in the CDR3. Deletions cut 6 bases from V and 9 bases from J, with 12 bases between. Germline values: CDR1 MDHEN, CDR2 SYDVKM. Written as DNA, the CDR3 is TGTGCCAGCAGGCCCCTAAACGGGCCCCAGCATTTT. Translated, it gives CASRPLNGPQHF.

This clonotype was observed a few times. The CDR3 reads CASSFGRALLGTEAFF. CDR3 DNA sequence: TGTGCCAGCAGCTTTGGGCGGGCTCTTTTGGGCACTGAAGCTTTCTTT. V gene TRBV5-4 combines with J gene TRBJ1-1; D unclear. V was pared by 2 bases and J by 4 bases, with 18 bases between. This CDR3 is 16 amino acids long. Germline CDR1 reads SGHNT; CDR2 reads YYREEE (reference sequence).

In its sample, this clonotype was seen a few times. The CDR3 DNA sequence: TGCGCCAGCAGCCAGCTCCTCCTCGTGGACAGACGCGAGCAGTACTTC. Residues: CASSQLLLVDRREQYF. This rearrangement joins TRBV4-3 to TRBJ2-7; maybe TRBD1 (6 bases). Trimming pared 3 bases from V and 6 bases from J, leaving 21 bases between. Germline V gene lookup returns CDR1 LGHNA and CDR2 YSLEER. This CDR3 comprises 16 residues.

As DNA, the CDR3 is TGTGCCAGCAAGTGGTCGGTTTTGTATCAGACCCAGTACTTC. Translation gives CASKWSVLYQTQYF. The chain has TRBV6-2 or TRBV6-3 and TRBJ2-5; D is ambiguous. Trimming took 7 bases from V and 6 from J, leaving 18 bases between them. This CDR3 comprises 14 residues. Looked up from germline, CDR1 is MNHEY and CDR2 is SVGEGT.

This clonotype was seen at least ten times. The chain recombines TRBV12-3 or TRBV12-4 with TRBJ1-1, with TRBD1 identical over 7 bases. CDR3 length: 13 amino acids. J was trimmed by 2 bases and V by 6 bases; bases with no gene match: 3. The CDR3 here is CASSRTGNTEAFF. CDR3 nucleotide sequence: TGTGCCAGCAGCCGGACAGGCAACACTGAAGCTTTCTTT.

This chain links TRBV11-2 with TRBJ1-5, with a weak D call TRBD1 (6 bases). Germline V gene lookup returns CDR1 SGHAT and CDR2 FQNNGV. The CDR3 runs to 15 residues. V dropped 3 bases and J dropped 3 bases, with 12 bases sitting between them. DNA for the CDR3: TGTGCCAGCAGCTTGTATGGGGGGGCCAATCAGCCCCAGCATTTT. The encoded protein is CASSLYGGANQPQHF.

The table lists this clonotype with many counts. The chain employs TRBV20-1 and TRBJ2-1; tentatively, D is TRBD1 (6 bases). Trimming removed 5 bases from V and 5 bases from J, with 16 bases in between. Germline V gene lookup returns CDR1 DFQATT and CDR2 SNEGSKA (reference sequence). CDR3 length: 14 amino acids. CDR3 residues: CSAYDRRANNEQFF. For the CDR3, the DNA is TGCAGTGCTTACGACAGGCGGGCGAACAATGAGCAGTTCTTC.

This clonotype was picked up many times. The V and J genes are TRBV27 and TRBJ2-1, with D maybe TRBD2 (6 bases). The germline V gene has CDR1 MNHEY and CDR2 SMNVEV (reference sequence). The germline V and J ends were trimmed by 4 bases and 5 bases, with 15 bases remaining between them. The CDR3 extends over 15 amino acids. The CDR3 loop is CASSSGLDGNNEQFF. The DNA of the CDR3 is TGTGCCAGCAGTTCGGGACTCGACGGAAACAATGAGCAGTTCTTC.

This clonotype appeared many times. This sequence joins TRBV2 and TRBJ2-2, with D perhaps TRBD1 (8 bases). The CDR3 runs 15 residues. Germline CDR1 and CDR2: SNHLY and FYNNEI. Trimming pared 5 bases from V and 3 bases from J, leaving 13 bases between. This chain's CDR3 is CASSKQGGDTGELFF. The CDR3, as DNA: TGTGCCAGCAGTAAACAGGGGGGGGACACCGGGGAGCTGTTTTTT.

The rearrangement joins TRBV6-1 to TRBJ1-5; D remains ambiguous. CDR1 is MNHNS and CDR2 is SASEGT in the germline V gene. This CDR3 contains 13 residues. The germline V and J ends were trimmed by 2 bases and 1 base, with 3 bases remaining between them. CDR3 nucleotide sequence: TGTGCCAGCAGTGAACACAGCAATCAGCCCCAGCATTTT. Translating gives CASSEHSNQPQHF.

A few counts support this clonotype. The junction and the germline gene differ at one end; a read error may be behind it. The chain employs TRBV6-1 and TRBJ2-7; D may correspond to TRBD1 or TRBD2 (5 bases each). The CDR3 sequence is 16 residues long. Germline loops: CDR1 MNHNS, CDR2 SASEGT. In DNA form, the CDR3 reads TGTGCCAGCTCTCCAGAGGGGTTGGGGGTTTTCTACGGGCAGTACTTC. This gives the protein CASSPEGLGVFYGQYF.

This clonotype was detected many times. The J gene is TRBJ2-1, the V gene TRBV29-1, with TRBD2 as a possible D gene (6 bases). The CDR3 spans 16 residues. V was cut by 5 bases and J by 2 bases, with 19 bases left in between. Germline CDR1 SQVTM, CDR2 ANQGSEA. CDR3 loop: CSVRVAVQDAYNEQFF. CDR3 DNA: TGCAGCGTTAGGGTAGCGGTTCAAGACGCCTACAATGAGCAGTTCTTC.

This clonotype was seen ten or more times. The junction differs from germline at one of its ends, possibly a read error. The V and J genes are TRBV6-2 or TRBV6-3 and TRBJ2-1; possibly TRBD2 for D (7 bases). The CDR3 contains 15 residues. Germline CDR1 reads MNHEY; CDR2 reads SVGEGT. The CDR3 nucleotides read TGTGCCAGCAGTTACTCGGAGGGGGGAGGGAATGAGCAGCTCTTC. It translates to CASSYSEGGGNEQLF.

This clonotype was counted many times. The V call is TRBV27, the J call TRBJ1-6; TRBD1 matches at 7 bases. This CDR3 has 15 residues. The trim removed 3 bases at V and 5 bases at J, leaving 4 bases unmatched. From germline, CDR1 is MNHEY and CDR2 SMNVEV (reference sequence). In DNA form, the CDR3 reads TGTGCCAGCAGTTTCGCGGGACAGAATAATTCACCCCTCCACTTT. This codes for CASSFAGQNNSPLHF.

This clonotype was seen a few times. V and J are TRBV5-1 and TRBJ1-4, with TRBD1 matching 7 bases. Germline V gives CDR1 SGHRS, CDR2 YFSETQ. The CDR3 length is 14 residues. The V segment lost 0 bases and the J segment 8 bases; nucleotides outside the gene matches: 4. The CDR3 DNA follows: TGCGCCAGCAGCTTGGAGGGGGCGTACGAAAAACTGTTTTTT. It encodes CASSLEGAYEKLFF. The variable domain in full, completed from reference TRBV5-1 and TRBJ1-4, reads KAGVTQTPRYLIKTRGQQVTLSCSPISGHRSVSWYQQTPGQGLQFLFEYFSETQRNKGNFPGRFSGRQFSNSRSEMNVSTLELGDSALYLCASSLEGAYEKLFFGSGTQLSVL.

This clonotype was seen many times. The rearrangement links TRBV29-1 to TRBJ1-1, with 7 bases aligning to TRBD1. Trimming took 3 bases from V and 1 from J; bases not matched to a gene: 8. Germline V gives CDR1 SQVTM, CDR2 ANQGSEA. The CDR3 runs to 15 residues. The CDR3 reads CSVEATGSWNTEAFF. The CDR3 coding sequence is TGCAGCGTTGAGGCGACAGGGAGTTGGAACACTGAAGCTTTCTTT.

The sample holds many counts of this clonotype. The chain recombines TRBV27 with TRBJ1-5, with D possibly matching TRBD1 (5 bases). Trimming pared 7 bases from V and 5 bases from J, leaving 21 bases between. The germline gives CDR1 MNHEY, CDR2 SMNVEV (reference sequence). The CDR3 has 16 amino acids. CDR3 region: CASTLRGPGADQPQHF. The CDR3 DNA is TGTGCCAGCACCCTTAGAGGGCCCGGGGCGGATCAGCCCCAGCATTTT.

This clonotype showed up many times. The V gene is TRBV12-3 or TRBV12-4, the J gene TRBJ1-4; D is uncertain. CDR3 length: 11 amino acids. V was cut by 6 bases and J by 8 bases, with 7 bases left in between. The CDR3 nucleotides are TGTGCCAGCAGGGAGTCAGAAAAACTGTTTTTT. Translating it yields CASRESEKLFF.

At least ten counts were recorded for this clonotype. The rearrangement uses TRBV7-2 and TRBJ1-5; D might be TRBD1 (6 bases). The CDR3 has 16 amino acids. With 5 bases removed from V and 0 bases from J, the gap between germline ends came to 14 bases. Germline V lookup: CDR1 SGHTA, CDR2 FQGNSA. The CDR3 DNA reads as TGTGCCAGCAGCAGAGGGACACCTTATAGCAATCAGCCCCAGCATTTT. The encoded protein is CASSRGTPYSNQPQHF.

This clonotype was seen ten or more times. The rearrangement joins TRBV28 to TRBJ2-5; TRBD2 agrees at 10 bases. The CDR3 runs 18 residues. Trimming cost V 5 bases and J 3 bases; bases outside gene matches: 15. Per the germline V gene, CDR1 is MDHEN and CDR2 is SYDVKM. CDR3 in DNA: TGTGCCAGCAGTCCCCCACAGCGGGAGGGTCCCAGAGAAGAGACCCAGTACTTC. Translated: CASSPPQREGPREETQYF.

The DNA of the CDR3 is TGTGCCAGTAGTATGAAGGGACAGGGGTTGGGTGAGCAGTTCTTC. As protein: CASSMKGQGLGEQFF. J is TRBJ2-1 and V is TRBV19; 10 positions agree with TRBD1. The length of the CDR3 is 15 residues. Germline V gene lookup returns CDR1 LNHDA and CDR2 SQIVND (reference sequence). V lost 3 bases, J lost 9 bases, and 8 bases stayed unmatched.

This clonotype was counted ten times or more. The V and J genes are TRBV3-1 and TRBJ2-3, with 8 bases that match TRBD1. The CDR3 spans 14 residues. V was pared by 4 bases and J by 2 bases, with 2 bases of the junction left unmatched. The germline gives CDR1 LGHDT, CDR2 YNNKEL (reference sequence). The CDR3 DNA follows: TGTGCCAGCAGCCCGACAGGGGCCACAGATACGCAGTATTTT. Residues: CASSPTGATDTQYF.